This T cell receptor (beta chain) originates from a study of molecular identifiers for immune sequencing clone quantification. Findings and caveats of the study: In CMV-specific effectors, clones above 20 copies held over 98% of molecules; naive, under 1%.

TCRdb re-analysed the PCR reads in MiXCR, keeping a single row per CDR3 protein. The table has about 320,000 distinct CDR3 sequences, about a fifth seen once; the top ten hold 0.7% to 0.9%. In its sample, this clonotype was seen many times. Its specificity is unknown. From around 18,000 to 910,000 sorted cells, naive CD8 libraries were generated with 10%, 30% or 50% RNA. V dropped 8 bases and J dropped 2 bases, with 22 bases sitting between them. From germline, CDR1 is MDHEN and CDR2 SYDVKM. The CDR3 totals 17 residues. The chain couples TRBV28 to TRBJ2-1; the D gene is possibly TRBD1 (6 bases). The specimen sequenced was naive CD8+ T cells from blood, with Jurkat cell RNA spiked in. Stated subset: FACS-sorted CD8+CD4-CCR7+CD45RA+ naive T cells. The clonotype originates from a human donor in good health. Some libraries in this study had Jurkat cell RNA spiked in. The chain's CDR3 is CASVSLGTPKTYNEQFF. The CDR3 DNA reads TGTGCCAGCGTCTCCCTCGGGACACCCAAAACCTACAATGAGCAGTTCTTC.